This T cell receptor beta chain comes out of a study of cytomegalovirus exposure and HLA in healthy donors. PCR amplification relied on 60 Vbeta primers (plus 13 Jbeta primers). Some clones are missing from TCRdb's copy, which holds only in-frame ones; the method was immunoSEQ multiplex PCR. The table shows 200,000 to 250,000 clones, with about four fifths occurring only once. The study sampled nominally healthy donors, though unrecorded immune exposures were likely. A note on this clone: The junction does not match germline at one end; this may be a read error.

The sequence came from a woman aged 40 to 49 in good health and CMV-seropositive. Sample: PBMCs.

In DNA, the CDR3 is TGTGCCAGCAGCCCTAAGGAAAAACTGTTTTTT. Encoded protein: CASSPKEKLFF. V and J are TRBV4-2 and TRBJ1-4; no definite D call. Germline lookup yields CDR1 LGHNA and CDR2 YNFKEQ. The CDR3 covers 11 residues.